A selection of T cell receptor beta chains follows, all from one sample in a study of blood T cell repertoires in COVID-19. Generated by immunoSEQ multiplex PCR, the TCRdb table keeps only in-frame clones and is missing some. The sample comprises about 230,000 clones, approximately 82% of which are singletons, and 1.4% rests with the top ten. The sample taken for sequencing was peripheral blood. These receptors were collected from a woman aged 35 to 49 who had recovered from COVID-19. Each CDR3 is given with its conserved first and last residue. D genes are given only for firm matches. Size values are once, few and many counts, or a class for expanded clones, and some rows have none.

CDR3 protein: CASSLGGSNQPQHF
CDR3 DNA: TGCGCCAGCAGCTTGGGGGGCAGCAATCAGCCCCAGCATTTT
D gene: NA
clone size: NA
J gene: TRBJ1-5
V gene: TRBV5-1

CDR3 protein: CASSGGQDLSYEQYF
CDR3 DNA: TGCGCCAGCAGCGGGGGACAGGACCTATCCTACGAGCAGTACTTC
D gene: TRBD1
clone size: NA
J gene: TRBJ2-7
V gene: TRBV5-1

CDR3 protein: CASSYSIGGEAFF
CDR3 DNA: TGTGCCAGCAGTTACTCGATCGGGGGTGAAGCTTTCTTT
D gene: NA
clone size: NA
J gene: TRBJ1-1
V gene: TRBV6-6

CDR3 protein: CASSPNTGGETQYF
CDR3 DNA: TGTGCCAGCTCACCAAATACGGGGGGAGAGACCCAGTACTTC
D gene: TRBD2
clone size: NA
J gene: TRBJ2-5
V gene: TRBV18

CDR3 protein: CASSPRTGPSTDTQYF
CDR3 DNA: TGTGCCAGCAGCCCTCGGACAGGTCCTAGCACAGATACGCAGTATTTT
D gene: TRBD1
clone size: NA
J gene: TRBJ2-3
V gene: TRBV7-2

CDR3 protein: CASSYAQGNSPLHF
CDR3 DNA: TGTGCCAGCAGTTACGCCCAGGGTAATTCACCCCTCCACTTT
D gene: NA
clone size: few
J gene: TRBJ1-6
V gene: TRBV6-5

CDR3 protein: CASSLAFRLSSGNTIYF
CDR3 DNA: TGTGCCAGCAGCTTAGCCTTCCGTCTGAGCTCTGGAAACACCATATATTTT
D gene: NA
clone size: NA
J gene: TRBJ1-3
V gene: TRBV7-2

CDR3 protein: CASSYPPHEQYF
CDR3 DNA: TGTGCCAGCAGTTACCCTCCCCACGAGCAGTACTTC
D gene: NA
clone size: NA
J gene: TRBJ2-7
V gene: TRBV6-2/TRBV6-3

CDR3 protein: CASSPTTGGTEAFF
CDR3 DNA: TGTGCCAGCAGTCCGACCACAGGGGGCACTGAAGCTTTCTTT
D gene: TRBD1
clone size: NA
J gene: TRBJ1-1
V gene: TRBV6-2/TRBV6-3

CDR3 protein: CASRLTGGSNEQYF
CDR3 DNA: TGTGCCAGCAGACTTACAGGGGGGAGTAACGAGCAGTACTTC
D gene: TRBD1
clone size: NA
J gene: TRBJ2-7
V gene: TRBV6-5

CDR3 protein: CASSLDPSGGPGELFF
CDR3 DNA: TGTGCCAGCAGTTTGGATCCTAGCGGGGGGCCCGGGGAGCTGTTTTTT
D gene: TRBD2
clone size: NA
J gene: TRBJ2-2
V gene: TRBV6-5

CDR3 protein: CASSEGRGGASTDTQYF
CDR3 DNA: TGTGCCAGCAGTGAAGGTCGCGGGGGGGCGAGCACAGATACGCAGTATTTT
D gene: TRBD2
clone size: NA
J gene: TRBJ2-3
V gene: TRBV6-1

CDR3 protein: CASSPLQGADEQYF
CDR3 DNA: TGTGCCAGCTCACCCTTACAGGGGGCAGACGAGCAGTACTTC
D gene: TRBD1
clone size: few
J gene: TRBJ2-7
V gene: TRBV18

CDR3 protein: CASSPPGSRNEKLFF
CDR3 DNA: TGTGCCAGCTCACCACCCGGGAGTCGAAATGAAAAACTGTTTTTT
D gene: NA
clone size: few
J gene: TRBJ1-4
V gene: TRBV18

CDR3 protein: CASSSSGGVEQFF
CDR3 DNA: TGTGCCAGCAGCTCTAGCGGGGGGGTTGAGCAGTTCTTC
D gene: TRBD2
clone size: NA
J gene: TRBJ2-1
V gene: TRBV7-2

CDR3 protein: CASSDQGGGTEAFF
CDR3 DNA: TGTGCCAGCAGTGATCAGGGGGGTGGCACTGAAGCTTTCTTT
D gene: TRBD1
clone size: NA
J gene: TRBJ1-1
V gene: TRBV2

CDR3 protein: CASEGGTGGYNSPLHF
CDR3 DNA: TGTGCCAGCGAAGGCGGGACAGGGGGATATAATTCACCCCTCCACTTT
D gene: TRBD1
clone size: NA
J gene: TRBJ1-6
V gene: TRBV2

CDR3 protein: CASSLFTGGLNIQYF
CDR3 DNA: TGTGCCAGCAGCTTATTTACAGGGGGCTTGAACATTCAGTACTTC
D gene: TRBD1
clone size: NA
J gene: TRBJ2-4
V gene: TRBV7-2